One and the same sample provided the 23 T cell receptor beta chains below, sequenced in a study of blood T cell repertoires in COVID-19 (dated by TCRdb to 2019 to 2021). Libraries were built with the immunoSEQ multiplex PCR assay. TCRdb limited this immuneACCESS table to in-frame rearrangements with V and J called. A share of clones is missing; checked studies link under half to unresolved V genes, and the rest is unexplained. The sample contains some 230,000 clones, around 84% of them found a single time. The ten largest account for over 2.5% of the sample. Sequencing was performed on peripheral blood. The receptors originated from a man in his fifties who had recovered from COVID-19.

The CDR3 sequence is CASSLSHNQPQHF. CDR3 DNA sequence: TGTGCCAGCAGCTTAAGCCACAATCAGCCCCAGCATTTT. The chain combines TRBV11-2 with TRBJ1-5; D gene ambiguous. The V end lost 2 bases, the J end lost 3 bases, and 5 bases lay between the germline ends. From germline, CDR1 is SGHAT and CDR2 FQNNGV. The CDR3 covers 13 residues.

V usage is TRBV3-1 (or the pseudogene TRBV3-2) and J usage is TRBJ2-7, with D maybe TRBD1 (6 bases). The germline V gene encodes CDR1 LGHDT and CDR2 YNNKEL (reference sequence). Trimming pared 5 bases from V and 2 bases from J, leaving 16 bases between. This CDR3 has 15 residues. The CDR3 here is CASSSRGTKTYEQYF. The DNA for the CDR3 is TGTGCCAGCAGCTCAAGGGGGACAAAAACCTACGAGCAGTACTTC.

The CDR3 nucleotides read TGTGCCAGTAGTCTAAAGGCAGGGGAATCGTACGAGCAGTACTTC. It is translated as CASSLKAGESYEQYF. This sequence joins TRBV19 and TRBJ2-7, with a tentative D call TRBD1 (6 bases). Trimming shortened V by 5 bases and J by 4 bases, and 18 bases separated the two germline ends. This CDR3 spans 15 amino acids. The germline gives CDR1 LNHDA, CDR2 SQIVND (reference sequence).

The chain combines TRBV7-9 with TRBJ2-2; tentative D call: TRBD1 (6 bases). Germline CDR1 reads SEHNR; CDR2 reads FQNEAQ (reference sequence). Trimming stripped 3 bases from V and 1 base from J, with 9 bases between. This CDR3 region has 15 residues. CDR3 nucleotides: TGTGCCAGCAGCTTCATACAGGGGAACACCGGGGAGCTGTTTTTT. It encodes CASSFIQGNTGELFF. Full variable domain (missing parts from reference TRBV7-9 and TRBJ2-2): DTGVSQNPRHKITKRGQNVTFRCDPISEHNRLYWYRQTLGQGPEFLTYFQNEAQLEKSRLLSDRFSAERPKGSFSTLEIQRTEQGDSAMYLCASSFIQGNTGELFFGEGSRLTVL.

The genes are TRBV7-7 and TRBJ2-1; 10 bases line up with TRBD2. Per the germline V gene, CDR1 is SSHAT and CDR2 is FNYEAQ (reference sequence). The CDR3 sequence is 15 residues long. J gave up 9 bases and V 0 bases, and 5 bases lay outside the gene matches. Here the CDR3 DNA reads TGTGCCAGCAGCTTAGCAGCGGGAGGGCCCGTTGAGCAGTTCTTC. It is translated as CASSLAAGGPVEQFF.

This chain connects TRBV28 to TRBJ1-4; TRBD1 matches at 9 bases. In germline, CDR1 is MDHEN, CDR2 SYDVKM. The V segment lost 2 bases and the J segment 8 bases; nucleotides outside the gene matches: 9. The CDR3 loop spans 16 amino acids. The CDR3 nucleotides read TGTGCCAGCAGTTTAGCCGGGACAGGGTTAGGAGAAAAACTGTTTTTT. Encoded protein: CASSLAGTGLGEKLFF.

In its sample, this clone was seen a few times. The CDR3 DNA sequence: TGCAGCGTTGAACGGGACAGGGGTCCCGAGCAGTACTTC. Its protein product is CSVERDRGPEQYF. V usage is TRBV29-1 and J usage is TRBJ2-7, with TRBD1 matching 10 bases. V shed 2 bases and J 6 bases; nucleotides not matched to a gene: 4. Germline-derived CDR1 and CDR2 are SQVTM and ANQGSEA. This CDR3 region has 13 residues.

The CDR3 DNA sequence: TGTGCCAGCAGGAGGGGACTTGAGCAGTACTTC. Translating it yields CASRRGLEQYF. The chain carries TRBV6-5 and TRBJ2-7; weak D call: TRBD2 (6 bases). The CDR3 runs to 11 residues. Trimming stripped 6 bases from V and 7 bases from J, with 10 bases between. The germline CDR1 and CDR2 sequences are MNHEY and SVGAGI.

This chain links TRBV10-2 with TRBJ2-7; D not resolved. Per germline, CDR1 WSHSY and CDR2 SAAADI. V lost 6 bases, J lost 4 bases, and 10 bases lay in between. The CDR3 has 12 amino acids. CDR3 DNA sequence: TGCGCCAGCAGCCCCGTTCTGTACGAGCAGTACTTC. The encoded protein is CASSPVLYEQYF.

This CDR3 reads CSASLRDHYYNEQFF. CDR3 DNA sequence: TGCAGTGCTAGTTTGCGGGATCATTACTACAATGAGCAGTTCTTC. V gene TRBV20-1 combines with J gene TRBJ2-1, with D maybe TRBD2 (6 bases). The V and J ends lost 3 bases and 3 bases respectively, with 15 bases between them. Germline values: CDR1 DFQATT, CDR2 SNEGSKA (reference sequence). This CDR3 has 15 residues.

This clone was detected once. The V call is TRBV3-1 (or the pseudogene TRBV3-2), the J call TRBJ1-1; unclear D gene. The CDR3 loop spans 13 amino acids. Germline CDR1 and CDR2: LGHDT and YNNKEL (reference sequence). V lost 4 bases and J 11 bases, leaving 17 bases between the germline ends. This CDR3 is CASSRSGGPDAFF. The CDR3 DNA is TGTGCCAGCAGCCGATCCGGAGGACCGGATGCTTTCTTT.

This clone was seen once. The V gene is TRBV9, the J gene TRBJ2-7; D is possibly TRBD1 (5 bases). In germline, CDR1 is SGDLS, CDR2 YYNGEE. CDR3 length equals 16 residues. Trimming pared 4 bases from V and 0 bases from J, leaving 17 bases between. In nucleotides, the CDR3 is TGTGCCAGCAGCTATGGGGCGGCCCGCAGCTCCTACGAGCAGTACTTC. It is translated as CASSYGAARSSYEQYF.

The rearrangement uses TRBV19 and TRBJ1-5, with a weak D call TRBD1 (5 bases). From germline, CDR1 is LNHDA and CDR2 SQIVND (reference sequence). Trimming took 0 bases from V and 0 from J, leaving 12 bases between them. This CDR3 contains 17 residues. The CDR3 sequence is CASSIEDSLYSNQPQHF. CDR3 sequence (DNA): TGTGCCAGTAGTATAGAAGACAGCCTATATAGCAATCAGCCCCAGCATTTT.

The chain recombines TRBV15 with TRBJ1-1; TRBD1 matches 7 bases. The CDR3 sequence is 15 residues long. Per germline, CDR1 LNHNV and CDR2 YYDKDF (reference sequence). J was trimmed by 1 base and V by 9 bases; bases with no gene match: 11. This chain's CDR3 is CATSRQGRANTEAFF. Here the CDR3 DNA reads TGTGCCACTAGTCGACAGGGACGTGCGAACACTGAAGCTTTCTTT. Filled out from reference TRBV15 and TRBJ1-1, the complete variable domain reads DAMVIQNPRYQVTQFGKPVTLSCSQTLNHNVMYWYQQKSSQAPKLLFHYYDKDFNNEADTPDNFQSRRPNTSFCFLDIRSPGLGDTAMYLCATSRQGRANTEAFFGQGTRLTVV.

The chain combines TRBV7-8 with TRBJ2-1, with TRBD2 as a possible D gene (5 bases). Looked up from germline, CDR1 is SGHVS and CDR2 is FQNEAQ. This CDR3 contains 15 residues. The V end was cut by 2 bases, the J end by 1 base, with 9 bases between. As DNA, the CDR3 is TGTGCCAGCAGCTTATCTAGCCTATCCTACAATGAGCAGTTCTTC. This codes for CASSLSSLSYNEQFF.

The V and J genes are TRBV25-1 and TRBJ2-7, with TRBD1 matching over 7 bases. This CDR3 region has 14 residues. J was trimmed by 2 bases and V by 6 bases; bases with no gene match: 7. From germline, CDR1 is MGHDK and CDR2 SYGVNS. CDR3 loop: CASRSGGPPYEQYF. CDR3 nucleotide sequence: TGTGCCAGCAGGTCAGGGGGTCCCCCCTACGAGCAGTACTTC.

The chain carries TRBV6-1 and TRBJ1-5, with D hard to call. Germline-derived CDR1 and CDR2 are MNHNS and SASEGT. V was trimmed by 0 bases and J by 3 bases, leaving 6 bases between them. This CDR3 has 14 amino acids. CDR3 sequence reads: CASSEAVANQPQHF. DNA of the CDR3: TGTGCCAGCAGTGAAGCCGTGGCCAATCAGCCCCAGCATTTT.

The chain links TRBV10-2 to TRBJ2-7; TRBD1 aligns across 7 bases. The CDR3 is made up of 13 amino acids. Germline CDR1 reads WSHSY; CDR2 reads SAAADI. Germline trimming cut 8 bases from V and 6 bases from J; bases unmatched to any gene: 10. The CDR3 DNA sequence: TGCGCCAGCGGCCCCGACAGGGTTAGCGAGCAGTACTTC. This gives the protein CASGPDRVSEQYF.

The rearrangement links TRBV20-1 to TRBJ2-5, with 10 bases lining up with TRBD2. Per germline, CDR1 DFQATT and CDR2 SNEGSKA (reference sequence). This CDR3 has 15 amino acids. J was trimmed by 5 bases and V by 3 bases; bases with no gene match: 9. The CDR3 sequence: CSASRPSGRVETQYF. For the CDR3, the DNA is TGCAGTGCTAGTAGGCCTAGCGGGAGAGTGGAGACCCAGTACTTC.

The chain has TRBV6-5 and TRBJ2-7; TRBD1 matches 8 bases. The V gene's germline CDR1 is MNHEY and CDR2 SVGAGI. This CDR3 contains 15 residues. With 6 bases clipped from V and 2 bases from J, the junction kept 9 bases outside the gene matches. The CDR3 reads CASSWGQEVAYEQYF. CDR3 sequence (DNA): TGTGCCAGCAGCTGGGGACAGGAGGTAGCCTACGAGCAGTACTTC.

The CDR3 here is CASSLIGGRDDNEQFF. The CDR3, as DNA: TGTGCCAGCAGCTTAATTGGCGGGAGGGATGACAATGAGCAGTTCTTC. The chain combines TRBV7-6 with TRBJ2-1; 9 nucleotides align to TRBD2. Per germline, CDR1 SGHVS and CDR2 FNYEAQ. Trimming cost V 2 bases and J 5 bases; bases outside gene matches: 7. The length of the CDR3 is 16 residues.

The V gene is TRBV7-9, the J gene TRBJ1-1, with a tentative D call TRBD1 (5 bases). Trimming left V 5 bases short and J 4 bases short, with 14 bases between. The CDR3 has 14 residues. Germline V gene lookup returns CDR1 SEHNR and CDR2 FQNEAQ (reference sequence). The chain's CDR3 is CASSGHTRGTEAFF. As DNA, the CDR3 is TGTGCCAGCAGCGGCCATACAAGGGGCACTGAAGCTTTCTTT. Drawing the rest from reference TRBV7-9 and TRBJ1-1, the complete variable domain is DTGVSQNPRHKITKRGQNVTFRCDPISEHNRLYWYRQTLGQGPEFLTYFQNEAQLEKSRLLSDRFSAERPKGSFSTLEIQRTEQGDSAMYLCASSGHTRGTEAFFGQGTRLTVV.

The chain employs TRBV5-1 and TRBJ2-7; 9 positions agree with TRBD1. Germline CDR1 reads SGHRS; CDR2 reads YFSETQ. The CDR3 length is 14 residues. After removal of 2 bases from V and 4 bases from J, the junction contained 4 bases not matched to a gene. The CDR3 bases are TGCGCCAGCAGCTTCGAACAGGGGGCATACGAGCAGTACTTC. Amino acid sequence: CASSFEQGAYEQYF.